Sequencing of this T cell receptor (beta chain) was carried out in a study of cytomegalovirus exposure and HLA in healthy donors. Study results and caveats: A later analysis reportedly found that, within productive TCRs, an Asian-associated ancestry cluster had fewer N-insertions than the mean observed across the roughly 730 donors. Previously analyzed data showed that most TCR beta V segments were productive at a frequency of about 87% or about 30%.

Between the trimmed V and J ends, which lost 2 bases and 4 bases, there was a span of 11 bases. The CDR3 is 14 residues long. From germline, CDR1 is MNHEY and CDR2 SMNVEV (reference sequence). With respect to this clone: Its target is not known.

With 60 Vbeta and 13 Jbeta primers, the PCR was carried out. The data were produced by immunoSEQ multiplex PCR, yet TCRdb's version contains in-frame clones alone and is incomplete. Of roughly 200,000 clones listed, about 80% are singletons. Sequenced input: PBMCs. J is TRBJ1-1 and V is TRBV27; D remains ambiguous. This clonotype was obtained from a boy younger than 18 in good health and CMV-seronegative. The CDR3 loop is CASSLSQAGTEAFF. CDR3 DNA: TGTGCCAGCAGTTTAAGCCAGGCGGGCACTGAAGCTTTCTTT.